These 23 T cell receptor beta chains originate from one sample sequenced in a study of shared T cell receptors in the human thymus (dated by TCRdb to the early 2020s). Library method: the immunoSEQ multiplex PCR assay. What TCRdb holds here is the immuneACCESS table cut down to in-frame rearrangements. Part of the clones is not present; checked against another copy, under half of the missing clones reflect an unresolved V gene, and the others are unexplained. In this sample the table shows a few hundred thousand clones, roughly 94% of which occur a single time. The ten largest clonotypes hold around 0.018% of the sample. What was sequenced was thymocytes. These receptors originate from a human donor.

The rearrangement joins TRBV2 to TRBJ1-5, with D perhaps matching TRBD1 (6 bases). Germline V gene lookup returns CDR1 SNHLY and CDR2 FYNNEI. The CDR3 is 17 residues long. V was pared by 5 bases and J by 0 bases, with 17 bases between. In DNA form, the CDR3 reads TGTGCCAGCAGTTCTTACGGGACAAACAATAGCAATCAGCCCCAGCATTTT. This gives the protein CASSSYGTNNSNQPQHF.

The J gene is TRBJ2-7, the V gene TRBV27, with 10 bases identical to TRBD2. Germline V gene data show CDR1 as MNHEY and CDR2 as SMNVEV (reference sequence). This CDR3 is 15 amino acids long. Trimming took 6 bases from V and 4 from J; bases not matched to a gene: 9. CDR3 DNA sequence: TGTGCCAGCAGATCGTCACTAGCGGGATGTTACGAGCAGTACTTC. This gives the protein CASRSSLAGCYEQYF.

The chain is built from TRBV30 and TRBJ2-7, with 8 nucleotides matching TRBD2. The CDR3 sequence is 15 residues long. The germline CDR1 and CDR2 sequences are GTSNPN and SVGIG (reference sequence). The V gene end was trimmed by 0 bases and the J gene end by 2 bases; junction bases not matched to a gene: 6. As DNA, the CDR3 is TGTGCCTGGAGTGTACGAGGGACTAGACCCTACGAGCAGTACTTC. Its protein is CAWSVRGTRPYEQYF.

The chain links TRBV19 to TRBJ2-7; no clear D gene. Trimming removed 1 base at V and 3 bases at J, with 10 bases between. Germline loops: CDR1 LNHDA, CDR2 SQIVND (reference sequence). The CDR3 totals 14 residues. CDR3 residues: CASSIGGFLYEQYF. Here the CDR3 DNA reads TGTGCCAGTAGTATAGGGGGATTCCTCTACGAGCAGTACTTC.

The genes are TRBV15 and TRBJ2-7; D gene ambiguous. The CDR3 contains 16 residues. Germline assignment: CDR1 LNHNV and CDR2 YYDKDF (reference sequence). V gave up 3 bases and J gave up 3 bases, with 18 bases separating them. The CDR3 region is CATSSPVRRERYEQYF. The CDR3 region has the DNA TGTGCCACCAGCAGCCCAGTACGGCGAGAACGCTACGAGCAGTACTTC.

The count of this clone is one. The chain employs TRBV5-1 and TRBJ2-1; 9 nucleotides match TRBD2. Germline assignment: CDR1 SGHRS and CDR2 YFSETQ. With 0 bases clipped from V and 10 bases from J, the junction kept 8 bases outside the gene matches. The CDR3 extends over 15 amino acids. The CDR3, as DNA: TGCGCCAGCAGCTTGGCCGGAGCGGGAGGCAACGAGCAGTTCTTC. Protein product: CASSLAGAGGNEQFF.

The rearrangement uses TRBV10-3 and TRBJ1-2; TRBD1 matches 8 bases. The CDR3 is made up of 17 amino acids. Germline V gene sequence: CDR1 ENHRY, CDR2 SYGVKD. V trimming: 2 bases; J trimming: 8 bases; junction bases outside the gene matches: 16. The DNA for the CDR3 is TGTGCCATCAGTGAGAGGGCAGGGGGCCGGAGATTTCTGGGCTACACCTTC. This translates into CAISERAGGRRFLGYTF.

CDR3: CASSEVGDSSNTGELFF. The CDR3 DNA follows: TGCGCCAGCAGTGAGGTAGGGGACAGTTCGAACACCGGGGAGCTGTTTTTT. This chain uses TRBV10-2 with TRBJ2-2; 7 bases match TRBD1. Germline V gene data show CDR1 as WSHSY and CDR2 as SAAADI. The CDR3 contains 17 residues. V lost 2 bases and J lost 0; bases outside the gene matches: 6.

The chain uses TRBV13 and TRBJ2-1; 14 positions match TRBD2. The V segment lost 5 bases and the J segment 9 bases; nucleotides outside the gene matches: 24. Per the germline V gene, CDR1 is PRHDT and CDR2 is FYEKMQ (reference sequence). The CDR3 is made up of 21 amino acids. The CDR3 here is CASSPPPGGTGRLAGGFEQFF. Here the CDR3 DNA reads TGTGCCAGCAGCCCGCCACCCGGAGGGACAGGGAGACTAGCGGGAGGGTTTGAGCAGTTCTTC.

V gene TRBV5-1 combines with J gene TRBJ2-5, with D possibly being TRBD1 or TRBD2 (5 bases each). The DNA matches TRBJ2-7 better at its end, which makes the J call doubtful. The CDR3 runs 11 residues. The germline gives CDR1 SGHRS, CDR2 YFSETQ. This CDR3 is CASSGGYEQYF. As DNA, the CDR3 is TGCGCCAGCAGCGGGGGCTACGAGCAGTACTTC.

The chain carries TRBV28 and TRBJ2-1; 10 positions match TRBD1. The germline V gene encodes CDR1 MDHEN and CDR2 SYDVKM. This CDR3 has 15 residues. J gave up 5 bases and V 5 bases, and 6 bases lay outside the gene matches. DNA for the CDR3: TGTGCCAGCAGTGACAGGGGGCTACGAAACAATGAGCAGTTCTTC. Amino acid sequence: CASSDRGLRNNEQFF.

This chain joins TRBV4-3 and TRBJ2-1, with a tentative D call TRBD2 (6 bases). The V gene lost 1 base and the J gene lost 4 bases, with 14 bases spanning the gap. CDR3 size: 16 residues. In germline, CDR1 is LGHNA, CDR2 YSLEER. Here the CDR3 reads CASSQVERALYNEQFF. The CDR3 coding sequence is TGCGCCAGCAGCCAAGTTGAGCGGGCCCTATACAATGAGCAGTTCTTC.

V usage is TRBV28 and J usage is TRBJ1-2; a possible D gene is TRBD1 (6 bases). CDR1 and CDR2 from the germline V gene are MDHEN and SYDVKM. The CDR3 consists of 15 residues. Trimming removed 3 bases from V and 3 bases from J, with 14 bases in between. CDR3: CASSLTGPMDYGYTF. The CDR3 region has the DNA TGTGCCAGCAGTTTGACAGGCCCTATGGACTATGGCTACACCTTC.

The gene calls are TRBV25-1 and TRBJ2-1; 7 bases match TRBD1. This CDR3 is built from 15 residues. V shed 4 bases and J 3 bases; nucleotides not matched to a gene: 6. CDR1 MGHDK and CDR2 SYGVNS come from the germline V gene. CDR3 bases: TGTGCCAGCAGTGCCCGGCGACAGGGCTACAATGAGCAGTTCTTC. It yields the protein CASSARRQGYNEQFF.

The V gene is TRBV6-1, the J gene TRBJ1-5; maybe TRBD1 (5 bases). CDR3 length: 14 amino acids. Trimming removed 7 bases from V and 7 bases from J, with 17 bases in between. Germline CDR1 and CDR2: MNHNS and SASEGT. The CDR3 reads CASTPTQGRQPQHF. The CDR3 coding sequence is TGTGCCAGCACCCCTACGCAGGGACGGCAGCCCCAGCATTTT.

The rearrangement links TRBV6-1 to TRBJ2-7; 7 nucleotides match TRBD2. The V gene end was trimmed by 2 bases and the J gene end by 4 bases; junction bases not matched to a gene: 11. Per germline, CDR1 MNHNS and CDR2 SASEGT. The length of the CDR3 is 16 residues. The CDR3 DNA sequence: TGTGCCAGCAGTGAACGGGAGGCGGGTAGCAGGTACGAGCAGTACTTC. It translates to CASSEREAGSRYEQYF.

The V call is TRBV27, the J call TRBJ1-4; TRBD1 might be the D (5 bases). There are 14 residues in the CDR3. Deletions cut 4 bases from V and 5 bases from J, with 11 bases between. Germline loops: CDR1 MNHEY, CDR2 SMNVEV (reference sequence). CDR3 in DNA: TGTGCCAGCAGTTCCGACAGTAAGAATGAAAAACTGTTTTTT. Residues: CASSSDSKNEKLFF. The whole variable domain, remainder taken from reference TRBV27 and TRBJ1-4, is EAQVTQNPRYLITVTGKKLTVTCSQNMNHEYMSWYRQDPGLGLRQIYYSMNVEVTDKGDVPEGYKVSRKEKRNFPLILESPSPNQTSLYFCASSSDSKNEKLFFGSGTQLSVL.

V is TRBV5-1 and J is TRBJ1-2, with unresolved D. Germline values: CDR1 SGHRS, CDR2 YFSETQ. Trimming stripped 3 bases from V and 5 bases from J, with 17 bases between. The CDR3 runs to 15 residues. Written as DNA, the CDR3 is TGCGCCAGCAGCTCTCCCACGCGGGCTCCGTATGGCTACACCTTC. Its protein product is CASSSPTRAPYGYTF.

The V call is TRBV9, the J call TRBJ1-1; D uncertain. V lost 4 bases, J lost 1 base, and 14 bases lay in between. Per the germline V gene, CDR1 is SGDLS and CDR2 is YYNGEE. The CDR3 has 15 amino acids. Written as DNA, the CDR3 is TGTGCCAGCAGCCCCCGTCGATGGGAGAACACTGAAGCTTTCTTT. Translation: CASSPRRWENTEAFF.

This sequence joins TRBV4-1 and TRBJ2-2; TRBD1 might be the D (6 bases). V lost 2 bases to trimming and J lost 0 bases, with 7 bases between them. The length of the CDR3 is 15 residues. Germline CDR1 MGHRA, CDR2 YSYEKL. The DNA of the CDR3 is TGCGCCAGCAGCCAACAGGGGACGAACACCGGGGAGCTGTTTTTT. This translates into CASSQQGTNTGELFF.

V and J are TRBV28 and TRBJ2-1; D may be TRBD1 (6 bases). Deletions cut 10 bases from V and 0 bases from J, with 10 bases between. The germline V gene has CDR1 MDHEN and CDR2 SYDVKM. The CDR3 runs to 13 residues. CDR3 sequence: CATTGSSYNEQFF. The CDR3 bases are TGTGCCACAACAGGGAGCTCCTACAATGAGCAGTTCTTC.

This clone was detected once. This rearrangement joins TRBV28 to TRBJ1-1, with D possibly being TRBD1 (6 bases). Looked up from germline, CDR1 is MDHEN and CDR2 is SYDVKM. This CDR3 spans 16 amino acids. V lost 2 bases, J lost 2 bases, and 15 bases lay in between. Written as DNA, the CDR3 is TGTGCCAGCAGTTTAGGTCGCCGGACAGAAAACACTGAAGCTTTCTTT. Translation gives CASSLGRRTENTEAFF.

This sequence joins TRBV28 and TRBJ1-5; D gene uncertain. The CDR3 is 16 residues long. Germline CDR1 reads MDHEN; CDR2 reads SYDVKM. V was trimmed by 2 bases and J by 3 bases, leaving 14 bases between them. The CDR3 region has the DNA TGTGCCAGCAGTTTAGTCCGAGGAGGACTCAATCAGCCCCAGCATTTT. Its translation: CASSLVRGGLNQPQHF.